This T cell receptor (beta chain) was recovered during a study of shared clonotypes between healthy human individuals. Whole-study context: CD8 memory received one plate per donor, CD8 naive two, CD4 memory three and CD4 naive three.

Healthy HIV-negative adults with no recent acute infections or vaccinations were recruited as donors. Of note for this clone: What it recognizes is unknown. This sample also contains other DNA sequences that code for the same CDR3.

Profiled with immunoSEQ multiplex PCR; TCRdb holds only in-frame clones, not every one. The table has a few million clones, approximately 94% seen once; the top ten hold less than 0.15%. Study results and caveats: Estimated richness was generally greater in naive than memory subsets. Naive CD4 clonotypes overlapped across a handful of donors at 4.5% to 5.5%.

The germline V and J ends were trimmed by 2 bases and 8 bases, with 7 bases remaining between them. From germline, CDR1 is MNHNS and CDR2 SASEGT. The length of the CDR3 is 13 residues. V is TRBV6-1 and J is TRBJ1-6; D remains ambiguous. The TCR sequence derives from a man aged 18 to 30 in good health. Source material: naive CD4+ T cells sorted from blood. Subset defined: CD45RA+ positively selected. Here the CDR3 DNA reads TGTGCCAGCAGTGAATCCGGTGATTCACCCCTCCACTTT. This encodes CASSESGDSPLHF.